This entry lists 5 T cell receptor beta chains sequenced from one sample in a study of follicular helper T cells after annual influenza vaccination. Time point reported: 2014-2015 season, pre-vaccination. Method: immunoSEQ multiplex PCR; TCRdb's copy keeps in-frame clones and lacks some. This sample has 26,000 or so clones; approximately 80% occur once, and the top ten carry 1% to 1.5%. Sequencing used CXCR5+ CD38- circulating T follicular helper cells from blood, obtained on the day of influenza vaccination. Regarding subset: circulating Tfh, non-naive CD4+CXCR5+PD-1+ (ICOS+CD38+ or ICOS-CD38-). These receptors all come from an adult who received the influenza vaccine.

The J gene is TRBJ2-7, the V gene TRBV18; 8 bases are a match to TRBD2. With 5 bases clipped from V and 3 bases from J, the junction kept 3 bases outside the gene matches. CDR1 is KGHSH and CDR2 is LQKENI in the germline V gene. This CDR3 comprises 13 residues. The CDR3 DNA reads TGTGCCAGCTCATCTGCGGGAGGCTACGAGCAGTACTTC. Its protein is CASSSAGGYEQYF.

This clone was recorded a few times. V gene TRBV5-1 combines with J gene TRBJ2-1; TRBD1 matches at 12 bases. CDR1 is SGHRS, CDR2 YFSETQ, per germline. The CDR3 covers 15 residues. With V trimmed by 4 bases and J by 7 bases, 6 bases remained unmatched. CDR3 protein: CASSGGTGGKNEQFF. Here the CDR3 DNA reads TGCGCCAGCAGCGGCGGGACAGGGGGCAAGAATGAGCAGTTCTTC.

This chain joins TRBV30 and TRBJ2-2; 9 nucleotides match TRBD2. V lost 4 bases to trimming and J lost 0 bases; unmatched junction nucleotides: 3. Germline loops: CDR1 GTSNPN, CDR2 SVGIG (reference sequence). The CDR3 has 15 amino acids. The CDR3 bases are TGTGCCTGGAATAGACTAGCGGCGAACACCGGGGAGCTGTTTTTT. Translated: CAWNRLAANTGELFF. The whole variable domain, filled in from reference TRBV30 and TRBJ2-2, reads SQTIHQWPATLVQPVGSPLSLECTVEGTSNPNLYWYRQAAGRGLQLLFYSVGIGQISSEVPQNLSASRPQDRQFILSSKKLLLSDSGFYLCAWNRLAANTGELFFGEGSRLTVL.

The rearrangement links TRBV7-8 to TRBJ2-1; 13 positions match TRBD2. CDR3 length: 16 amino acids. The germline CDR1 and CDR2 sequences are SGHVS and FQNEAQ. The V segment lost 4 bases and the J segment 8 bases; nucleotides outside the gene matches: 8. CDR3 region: CASSYDTSGRGYEQFF. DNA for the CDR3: TGTGCCAGCAGCTACGACACTAGCGGGAGGGGGTATGAGCAGTTCTTC. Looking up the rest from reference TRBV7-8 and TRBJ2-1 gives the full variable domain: GAGVSQSPRYKVAKRGQDVALRCDPISGHVSLFWYQQALGQGPEFLTYFQNEAQLDKSGLPSDRFFAERPEGSVSTLKIQRTQQEDSAVYLCASSYDTSGRGYEQFFGPGTRLTVL.

CDR3 sequence reads: CASSKTGGPDNEQFF. The CDR3 region has the DNA TGTGCCAGCAGCAAAACAGGGGGCCCAGACAATGAGCAGTTCTTC. The chain has TRBV5-6 and TRBJ2-1; 9 positions match TRBD1. The length of the CDR3 is 15 residues. The V segment lost 4 bases and the J segment 5 bases; nucleotides outside the gene matches: 7. Germline V gene sequence: CDR1 SGHDT, CDR2 YYEEEE.